These 17 T cell receptor beta chains share one sample of origin, sequenced in a study of T cell responses to AZD1222 COVID-19 vaccine (dated by TCRdb to 2020 to 2022). Libraries were constructed by the immunoSEQ multiplex PCR assay. TCRdb stores this immuneACCESS table with in-frame sequences only. Part of the clones is absent; in the studies checked, under half of the shortfall reflects unresolved V genes, and no reason is known for the rest. The sample has under 250,000 clones on record, 85% to 95% of them singletons. Roughly 1% of the sample rests with the top ten. In light of the paper, this sample's time point label describes: baseline before first vaccination. What this sample's treatment or condition label stands for: meningococcal conjugate vaccine given as trial control. The starting material was peripheral blood, obtained on day 0 of MenACWY control vaccination. Every receptor here comes from an adult in good health.

This chain links TRBV12-2 with TRBJ1-1; the D segment call TRBD1 is taken from the table without a DNA check. TRBV12-2 has pseudogene status. The CDR3 contains 16 residues. The CDR3 spells CASRLESARMNTEAFF. In nucleotides, the CDR3 is TGTGCAAGTCGCTTAGAATCGGCCAGGATGAACACTGAAGCTTTCTTT.

The genes are TRBV27 and TRBJ1-3; D unresolved. The CDR3 sequence is 14 residues long. Trimming removed 3 bases at V and 5 bases at J, with 11 bases between. The germline V gene has CDR1 MNHEY and CDR2 SMNVEV (reference sequence). The CDR3 reads CASSLAGERNTIYF. In DNA, the CDR3 is TGTGCCAGCAGTTTGGCTGGGGAGAGAAACACCATATATTTT.

The chain carries TRBV30 and TRBJ1-1; D may be TRBD1 (6 bases). This CDR3 contains 13 residues. V lost 1 base to trimming and J lost 2 bases, with 8 bases between them. The germline V gene has CDR1 GTSNPN and CDR2 SVGIG (reference sequence). CDR3 in DNA: TGTGCCTGGAGTGCGGGGGCTAACACTGAAGCTTTCTTT. Translation: CAWSAGANTEAFF.

This chain uses TRBV5-1 with TRBJ2-2, with 10 bases that match TRBD1. The germline V gene has CDR1 SGHRS and CDR2 YFSETQ. The ends lost 1 base at V and 6 bases at J; junction bases unmatched: 6. The CDR3 runs to 16 residues. CDR3 loop: CASSLRTGGSAGELFF. For the CDR3, the DNA is TGCGCCAGCAGCTTGCGGACAGGGGGGTCCGCCGGGGAGCTGTTTTTT.

This clone appeared a single time. The chain uses TRBV2 and TRBJ1-5; D remains ambiguous. Looked up from germline, CDR1 is SNHLY and CDR2 is FYNNEI. Trimming cost V 6 bases and J 0 bases, with 15 bases left between them. The CDR3 consists of 16 residues. This chain's CDR3 is CASSSPGGNSNQPQHF. Here the CDR3 DNA reads TGTGCCAGCAGCTCCCCCGGAGGTAATAGCAATCAGCCCCAGCATTTT.

The gene calls are TRBV15 and TRBJ2-1; D not certain. Trimming took off 1 base at V and 1 base at J, with 11 bases between the two ends. The germline gives CDR1 LNHNV, CDR2 YYDKDF (reference sequence). The CDR3 runs to 16 residues. CDR3 loop: CATSRGGEPSYNEQFF. The CDR3 DNA reads TGTGCCACCAGCAGAGGCGGCGAACCTTCCTACAATGAGCAGTTCTTC.

V gene TRBV5-1 combines with J gene TRBJ1-1, with D unresolved. This CDR3 is built from 14 residues. Germline V gives CDR1 SGHRS, CDR2 YFSETQ. Trimming removed 0 bases from V and 1 base from J, with 7 bases in between. The chain's CDR3 is CASSLDGPNTEAFF. DNA for the CDR3: TGCGCCAGCAGCTTGGACGGACCGAACACTGAAGCTTTCTTT.

V and J are TRBV4-2 and TRBJ2-5; 12 bases agree with TRBD2. Per germline, CDR1 LGHNA and CDR2 YNFKEQ. The CDR3 consists of 14 residues. V lost 6 bases and J lost 2; bases outside the gene matches: 1. For the CDR3, the DNA is TGTGCCAGCAGTCTAGCGGGGGGGCAAGAGACCCAGTACTTC. It codes for CASSLAGGQETQYF.

This CDR3 is CASPPITGGTGELFF. CDR3 bases: TGTGCCAGCCCCCCGATCACCGGGGGGACCGGGGAGCTGTTTTTT. This rearrangement joins TRBV18 to TRBJ2-2; 7 bases are shared with TRBD2. The V segment lost 8 bases and the J segment 5 bases; nucleotides outside the gene matches: 11. This CDR3 is built from 15 residues. CDR1 is KGHSH and CDR2 is LQKENI in the germline V gene.

The chain combines TRBV7-2 with TRBJ2-3, with unresolved D. The germline gives CDR1 SGHTA, CDR2 FQGNSA. The V and J ends lost 5 bases and 6 bases respectively, with 9 bases between them. The CDR3 is 12 residues long. The CDR3 region is CASSQFLDTQYF. CDR3 DNA: TGTGCCAGCAGCCAATTTTTGGATACGCAGTATTTT.

The rearrangement uses TRBV7-2 and TRBJ2-7; 8 nucleotides line up with TRBD2. Losses at the gene ends were 4 bases for V and 2 bases for J; bases not matched to a gene: 4. CDR1 and CDR2 (germline): SGHTA, FQGNSA. The CDR3 runs 14 residues. The CDR3 is CASSSLAGTYEQYF. The CDR3 DNA follows: TGTGCCAGCAGCTCGCTAGCGGGTACCTACGAGCAGTACTTC.

The rearrangement uses TRBV28 and TRBJ1-5; D may be TRBD1 (5 bases). The CDR3 spans 15 residues. The germline CDR1 and CDR2 sequences are MDHEN and SYDVKM. The V and J ends lost 6 bases and 4 bases respectively, with 16 bases between them. In DNA form, the CDR3 reads TGTGCCAGCAGCATTGGCGGGACTGCTAATCAGCCCCAGCATTTT. Residues: CASSIGGTANQPQHF.

The J gene is TRBJ1-1, the V gene TRBV28, with no clear D. Germline V gene data show CDR1 as MDHEN and CDR2 as SYDVKM. The CDR3 covers 15 residues. Trimming removed 1 base from V and 3 bases from J, with 12 bases in between. CDR3 bases: TGTGCCAGCAGTTTATTTCCTGAGGAGGACACTGAAGCTTTCTTT. This translates into CASSLFPEEDTEAFF.

This chain links TRBV6-6 with TRBJ1-4; 7 bases fit TRBD1. V lost 8 bases and J lost 0; bases outside the gene matches: 0. Germline V gene data show CDR1 as MNHNY and CDR2 as SVGAGI (reference sequence). The CDR3 spans 13 residues. CDR3 nucleotides: TGTGCCAGCGGGACAGCAACTAATGAAAAACTGTTTTTT. Translated, it gives CASGTATNEKLFF.

The rearrangement links TRBV3-1 (or the pseudogene TRBV3-2) to TRBJ1-4; D not certain. V dropped 3 bases and J dropped 7 bases, with 12 bases sitting between them. Germline V CDR1 and CDR2: LGHDT, YNNKEL (reference sequence). There are 14 residues in the CDR3. In DNA form, the CDR3 reads TGTGCCAGCAGCCACCTTCTGGACGGTGAAAAACTGTTTTTT. Its protein is CASSHLLDGEKLFF.

CDR3 DNA: TGTGCCAGTAGTATAGATTTTGCAGGGGTGGCCTACGAGCAGTACTTC. Translating gives CASSIDFAGVAYEQYF. V is TRBV19 and J is TRBJ2-7; TRBD1 might be the D (6 bases). V was cut by 0 bases and J by 2 bases, with 14 bases left in between. The CDR3 is 16 amino acids. Germline CDR1 LNHDA, CDR2 SQIVND (reference sequence).

The CDR3 reads CASSLDRANLNYGYTF. CDR3 DNA: TGTGCCAGCAGCTTGGACAGGGCGAATCTCAACTATGGCTACACCTTC. This chain joins TRBV5-4 and TRBJ1-2, with a tentative D call TRBD1 (6 bases). The CDR3 contains 16 residues. Per germline, CDR1 SGHNT and CDR2 YYREEE (reference sequence). V was pared by 0 bases and J by 2 bases, with 14 bases between.